These 23 T cell receptor beta chains came from one sample sequenced in a study of regulatory T cells in long-lasting Graves disease (dated by TCRdb to the early 2020s). According to the study, the label for this sample's time point signals: newly diagnosed GD, antithyroid drugs for less than 3 months. For both TCR sequencing and RNA sequencing, RNA was extracted from PBMCs in TRIzol. Receptor amplification or capture employed multiplex PCR. TCRdb lists the instrument as Illumina HiSeq 4000. TCR beta libraries were built with iRepertoire HTBI primers and Arm-PCR amplification of CDR3 regions. TCRdb reprocessed the public reads (quality trimming at Q25 with fastp, clone calling with MiXCR) and kept in-frame beta chains. Rows matching on CDR3 protein sequence are summarized as one entry with the most common DNA and genes. Here the sample has about 520,000 distinct CDR3 sequences; about 12% occur a single time. The ten biggest clones cover roughly 9.3% of the sample.

This sample was also put to use in a study of T cells in Graves' hyperthyroidism and ophthalmopathy.

The material was peripheral blood mononuclear cells (PBMCs), obtained at new diagnosis, from a patient treated with antithyroid drugs. These receptors were obtained from a woman under 40 with Graves disease. Donor details come from another sample of the same person, matched by shared clones.

This clonotype was detected ten times or more. Here the CDR3 reads CASSLRDRGGEQYF. Here the CDR3 DNA reads TGTGCCAGCAGTTTAAGGGACAGGGGAGGGGAGCAGTACTTC. The J gene is TRBJ2-7, the V gene TRBV28, with TRBD1 matching over 10 bases. CDR1 MDHEN and CDR2 SYDVKM come from the germline V gene. V lost 2 bases, J lost 7 bases, and 5 bases stayed unmatched. The CDR3 is 14 amino acids.

V usage is TRBV7-9 and J usage is TRBJ2-1; D is unclear. Germline values: CDR1 SEHNR, CDR2 FQNEAQ (reference sequence). CDR3 length: 18 amino acids. Trimming removed 2 bases from V and 6 bases from J, with 23 bases in between. The CDR3 reads CASSLHPVSSDVGNEQFF. The CDR3 DNA sequence: TGTGCCAGCAGCTTACACCCTGTCTCCAGCGATGTCGGCAATGAGCAGTTCTTC.

This clonotype was detected many times. V is TRBV15 and J is TRBJ1-1, with no clear D. Germline loops: CDR1 LNHNV, CDR2 YYDKDF (reference sequence). Trimming stripped 2 bases from V and 4 bases from J, with 11 bases between. The CDR3 sequence is 14 residues long. In nucleotides, the CDR3 is TGTGCCACCAGCAGAAAAGGGTGGCGCACTGAAGCTTTCTTT. Translating it yields CATSRKGWRTEAFF.

Regarding this clonotype: With a far larger clone one base away, a read error is the likely cause. The CDR3 coding sequence is TGTGCCAGCAGCACCACCGAGACGAACAATGAGCAGTTCTTC. Translating it yields CASSTTETNNEQFF. The chain recombines TRBV27 with TRBJ2-1; D is unresolved. Germline V gene lookup returns CDR1 MNHEY and CDR2 SMNVEV (reference sequence). The CDR3 contains 14 residues. The V and J ends lost 6 bases and 5 bases respectively, with 14 bases between them.

The V and J genes are TRBV20-1 and TRBJ2-6; perhaps D is TRBD1 or TRBD2 (5 bases each). CDR3 size: 15 residues. The V and J ends lost 6 bases and 2 bases respectively, with 14 bases between them. Germline CDR1 DFQATT, CDR2 SNEGSKA (reference sequence). CDR3 coding DNA: TGCAGTGCACCACCTTGGGGGACTGGGGCCAACGTCCTGACTTTC. Amino acid sequence: CSAPPWGTGANVLTF.

This clonotype was recorded at least ten times. This chain links TRBV5-1 with TRBJ1-5, with D uncertain. Trimming pared 0 bases from V and 3 bases from J, leaving 7 bases between. The CDR3 extends over 14 amino acids. Germline CDR1 and CDR2: SGHRS and YFSETQ. The CDR3 DNA follows: TGCGCCAGCAGCTTGGGGGAAAACAATCAGCCCCAGCATTTT. Protein sequence: CASSLGENNQPQHF.

This clonotype was seen more than once but under ten times. This clone may be a read error of a much larger clone one base away. This chain joins TRBV24-1 and TRBJ2-1; 8 bases align to TRBD2. Germline V lookup: CDR1 KGHDR, CDR2 SFDVKD. The junction had 9 bases not matched to a gene; V was cut back by 4 bases and J by 5 bases. There are 16 residues in the CDR3. The CDR3 region has the DNA TGTGCCACCAGTGACGCTACTAGCGGCGACCACAATGAGCAGTTCTTC. It is translated as CATSDATSGDHNEQFF.

This clonotype was observed a few times. This chain connects TRBV5-1 to TRBJ2-1; D call uncertain. The V gene lost 2 bases and the J gene lost 7 bases, with 16 bases spanning the gap. Germline V gives CDR1 SGHRS, CDR2 YFSETQ. This CDR3 region has 15 residues. DNA for the CDR3: TGCGCCAGCAGCTTATCTGGCGGAGTTGAGAATGAGCAGTTCTTC. Translated: CASSLSGGVENEQFF.

This chain connects TRBV6-2 or TRBV6-3 to TRBJ2-1; tentatively, D is TRBD1 (5 bases). Trimming removed 2 bases from V and 5 bases from J, with 13 bases in between. Germline V gene sequence: CDR1 MNHEY, CDR2 SVGEGT. The CDR3 is made up of 15 amino acids. The CDR3, as DNA: TGTGCCAGCAGTTACAGGGCGACAGATGACAATGAGCAGTTCTTC. Translated: CASSYRATDDNEQFF.

This clonotype was observed at least ten times. V usage is TRBV5-1 and J usage is TRBJ2-7; D may be TRBD1 (5 bases). V was pared by 6 bases and J by 3 bases, with 13 bases between. This CDR3 has 13 amino acids. Germline assignment: CDR1 SGHRS and CDR2 YFSETQ. The CDR3 reads CASTSRQIYEQYF. The DNA of the CDR3 is TGCGCCAGCACCTCCCGACAGATCTACGAGCAGTACTTC.

V gene TRBV10-3 combines with J gene TRBJ2-2; possible D gene TRBD1, 6 bases. CDR3 length: 14 amino acids. The V end lost 3 bases, the J end lost 5 bases, and 10 bases lay between the germline ends. In germline, CDR1 is ENHRY, CDR2 SYGVKD. CDR3 nucleotides: TGTGCCATCAGTGATACACAGGGTACCGGGGAGCTGTTTTTT. As protein: CAISDTQGTGELFF.

In this sample, this clonotype turned up many times. V is TRBV11-2 and J is TRBJ2-5, with D tentatively TRBD2 (6 bases). V was pared by 4 bases and J by 7 bases, with 19 bases between. Germline lookup yields CDR1 SGHAT and CDR2 FQNNGV. The CDR3 contains 15 residues. CDR3 sequence: CASSSPGTSTRTQYF. CDR3 sequence (DNA): TGTGCCAGCAGCTCCCCCGGGACTTCCACGAGGACCCAGTACTTC.

This clonotype was counted ten times or more. This chain links TRBV15 with TRBJ1-5; TRBD1 is a possible D gene (5 bases). Looked up from germline, CDR1 is LNHNV and CDR2 is YYDKDF (reference sequence). CDR3 length equals 16 residues. V was cut by 5 bases and J by 6 bases, with 20 bases left in between. The CDR3 reads CATSRTQTGVGQPQHF. The CDR3 DNA sequence: TGTGCCACCAGCCGCACCCAGACGGGGGTCGGTCAGCCCCAGCATTTT.

The V and J genes are TRBV3-1 and TRBJ2-7, with D possibly being TRBD2 (6 bases). Trimming left V 1 base short and J 2 bases short, with 9 bases between. Germline assignment: CDR1 LGHDT and CDR2 YNNKEL (reference sequence). The CDR3 covers 14 residues. CDR3 in amino acids: CASSQARRAYEQYF. In DNA, the CDR3 is TGTGCCAGCAGCCAAGCCAGGAGGGCCTACGAGCAGTACTTC.

This clonotype was counted many times. J is TRBJ1-5 and V is TRBV2; no clear D gene. Germline V lookup: CDR1 SNHLY, CDR2 FYNNEI. The germline V and J ends were trimmed by 6 bases and 6 bases, with 12 bases remaining between them. The CDR3 is made up of 13 amino acids. DNA of the CDR3: TGTGCCAGCAGCTTGGAGGGCGGTCAGCCCCAGCATTTT. Residues: CASSLEGGQPQHF. Variable domain in full (rest from reference TRBV2 and TRBJ1-5): EPEVTQTPSHQVTQMGQEVILRCVPISNHLYFYWYRQILGQKVEFLVSFYNNEISEKSEIFDDQFSVERPDGSNFTLKIRSTKLEDSAMYFCASSLEGGQPQHFGDGTRLSIL.

In its sample, this clonotype was seen many times. The chain uses TRBV19 and TRBJ2-5; D remains unclear. The V and J ends lost 5 bases and 5 bases respectively, with 15 bases between them. CDR3 length equals 14 residues. The germline CDR1 and CDR2 sequences are LNHDA and SQIVND (reference sequence). CDR3 sequence reads: CASSVVGLGETQYF. CDR3 DNA: TGTGCCAGTAGTGTGGTCGGCCTCGGGGAGACCCAGTACTTC.

This clonotype has a handful of counts. CDR3 coding DNA: TGTGCCACCTACAGGGGGGGACGGACTGAAGCTTTCTTT. Translated: CATYRGGRTEAFF. The chain has TRBV6-1 and TRBJ1-1, with 8 bases aligning to TRBD1. Germline V CDR1 and CDR2: MNHNS, SASEGT. Trimming cost V 10 bases and J 5 bases; bases outside gene matches: 9. CDR3 length equals 13 residues.

This rearrangement joins TRBV9 to TRBJ2-4; the match to TRBD2 covers 9 bases. V lost 4 bases, J lost 4 bases, and 15 bases stayed unmatched. The CDR3 runs 18 residues. CDR1 is SGDLS and CDR2 is YYNGEE in the germline V gene. The CDR3 spells CASSPGVGREGLKNIQYF. CDR3 coding DNA: TGTGCCAGCAGCCCAGGAGTCGGGCGGGAGGGCCTAAAAAACATTCAGTACTTC.

Ten or more counts support this clonotype. CDR3 protein: CASSYSTAQNTEAFF. The CDR3 DNA reads as TGTGCCAGCAGTTACTCCACGGCACAAAACACTGAAGCTTTCTTT. The chain carries TRBV6-2 or TRBV6-3 and TRBJ1-1; D not resolved. Germline CDR1 is MNHEY and CDR2 is SVGEGT. The CDR3 contains 15 residues. Trimming removed 0 bases at V and 2 bases at J, with 10 bases between.

This clonotype was seen repeatedly, ten times or more. The CDR3 sequence: CASSPRTAHNQPQHF. Here the CDR3 DNA reads TGTGCCAGCAGTCCCCGGACAGCGCACAATCAGCCCCAGCATTTT. The chain has TRBV28 and TRBJ1-5, with a tentative D call TRBD1 (6 bases). Looked up from germline, CDR1 is MDHEN and CDR2 is SYDVKM. V was clipped by 5 bases and J by 3 bases, with 14 bases between them. The CDR3 is 15 amino acids. Supplemented by reference TRBV28 and TRBJ1-5, the full variable domain reads DVKVTQSSRYLVKRTGEKVFLECVQDMDHENMFWYRQDPGLGLRLIYFSYDVKMKEKGDIPEGYSVSREKKERFSLILESASTNQTSMYLCASSPRTAHNQPQHFGDGTRLSIL.

Comment on this clonotype: One base away lies a much larger clone, so this may be a sequencing read error. CDR3 sequence: CASSPRDSRGGTEGFF. In DNA form, the CDR3 reads TGCGCCAGCAGCCCCCGGGACTCGAGAGGAGGCACTGAAGGTTTCTTT. V usage is TRBV4-1 and J usage is TRBJ1-1, with D perhaps matching TRBD1 (5 bases). The CDR3 consists of 16 residues. Germline values: CDR1 MGHRA, CDR2 YSYEKL.

This chain connects TRBV7-6 to TRBJ2-1, with D possibly TRBD1 on 5 matching bases. V shed 7 bases and J shed 5 bases, with 15 bases lying between them. Germline CDR1 and CDR2: SGHVS and FNYEAQ. CDR3 length: 14 residues. CDR3 protein: CASKSREGHNEQFF. Here the CDR3 DNA reads TGTGCCAGCAAATCCAGGGAAGGGCACAATGAGCAGTTCTTC.

This chain connects TRBV7-3 to TRBJ2-1, with 7 bases fitting TRBD2. The ends lost 1 base at V and 8 bases at J; junction bases unmatched: 5. The CDR3 has 14 amino acids. Germline V lookup: CDR1 SGHTA, CDR2 FQGTGA. CDR3 in amino acids: CASSLRGRADEQFF. CDR3 coding DNA: TGTGCCAGCAGCTTAAGAGGGAGGGCCGATGAGCAGTTCTTC.